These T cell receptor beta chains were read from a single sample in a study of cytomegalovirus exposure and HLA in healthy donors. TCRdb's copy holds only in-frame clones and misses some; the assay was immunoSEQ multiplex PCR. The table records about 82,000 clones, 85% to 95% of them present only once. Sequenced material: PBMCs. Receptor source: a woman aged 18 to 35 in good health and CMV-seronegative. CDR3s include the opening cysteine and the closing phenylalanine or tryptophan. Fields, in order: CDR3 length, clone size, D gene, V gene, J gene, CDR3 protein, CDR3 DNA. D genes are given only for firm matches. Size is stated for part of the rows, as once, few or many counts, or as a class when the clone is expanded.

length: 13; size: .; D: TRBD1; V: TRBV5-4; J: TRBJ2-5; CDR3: CASFRDSIETQYF; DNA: TGTGCCAGCTTCCGGGACAGCATAGAGACCCAGTACTTC
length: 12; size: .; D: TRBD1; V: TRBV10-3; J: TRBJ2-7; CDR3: CATGQGAYEQYF; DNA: TGTGCCACCGGACAGGGGGCCTACGAGCAGTACTTC
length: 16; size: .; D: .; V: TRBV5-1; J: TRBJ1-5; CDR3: CASSSGGSGSNQPQHF; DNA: TGCGCCAGCAGCTCCGGGGGTTCGGGGAGCAATCAGCCCCAGCATTTT
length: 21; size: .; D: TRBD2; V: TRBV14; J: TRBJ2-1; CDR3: CASSQGRRNPGLAGGENEQFF; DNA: TGTGCCAGCAGCCAAGGTAGGAGGAATCCGGGACTAGCGGGAGGAGAGAATGAGCAGTTCTTC
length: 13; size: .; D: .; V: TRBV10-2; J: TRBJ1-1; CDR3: CASSWTQNTEAFF; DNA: TGCGCCAGCAGTTGGACTCAGAACACTGAAGCTTTCTTT
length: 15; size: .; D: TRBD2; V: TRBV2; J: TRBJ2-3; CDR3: CASSPGLAGGDTQYF; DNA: TGTGCCAGCAGTCCCGGGCTAGCGGGGGGCGATACGCAGTATTTT
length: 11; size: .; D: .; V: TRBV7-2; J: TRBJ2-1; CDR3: CASSPGVRQFF; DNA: TGTGCCAGCAGCCCGGGGGTGCGGCAGTTCTTC
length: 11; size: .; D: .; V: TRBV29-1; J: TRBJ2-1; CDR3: CSVQTGNEQFF; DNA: TGCAGCGTCCAGACGGGCAATGAGCAGTTCTTC
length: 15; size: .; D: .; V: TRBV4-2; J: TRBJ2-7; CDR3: CASSQDLEQAYEQYF; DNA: TGTGCCAGCAGCCAAGATCTGGAACAGGCATACGAGCAGTACTTC
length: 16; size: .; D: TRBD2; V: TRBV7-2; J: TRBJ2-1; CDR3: CASRSTGLAEYNEQFF; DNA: TGTGCCAGCAGATCCACCGGACTAGCGGAATACAATGAGCAGTTCTTC
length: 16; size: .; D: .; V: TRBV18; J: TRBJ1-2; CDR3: CASSPVSGNNNYGYTF; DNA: TGTGCCAGCTCACCAGTGTCAGGGAATAACAACTATGGCTACACCTTC
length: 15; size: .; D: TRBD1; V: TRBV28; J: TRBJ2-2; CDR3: CASSRDRANTGELFF; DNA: TGTGCCAGCAGCAGGGACAGGGCTAACACCGGGGAGCTGTTTTTT
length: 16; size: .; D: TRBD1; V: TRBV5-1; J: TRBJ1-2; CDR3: CASSLTGGDSNYGYTF; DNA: TGCGCCAGCAGTCTGACAGGGGGCGACAGCAACTATGGCTACACCTTC
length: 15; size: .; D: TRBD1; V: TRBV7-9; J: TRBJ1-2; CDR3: CASSLVGQGYYGYTF; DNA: TGTGCCAGCAGCTTAGTCGGACAGGGATACTATGGCTACACCTTC
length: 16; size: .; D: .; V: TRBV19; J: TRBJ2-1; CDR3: CASSFFAGLSYNEQFF; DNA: TGTGCCAGTAGTTTTTTCGCGGGGCTCTCCTACAATGAGCAGTTCTTC
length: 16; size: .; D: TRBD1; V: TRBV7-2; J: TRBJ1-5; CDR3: CASSQPGQGLNQPQHF; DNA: TGTGCCAGCAGCCAACCGGGACAGGGGCTCAATCAGCCCCAGCATTTT
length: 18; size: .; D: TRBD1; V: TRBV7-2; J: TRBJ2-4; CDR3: CASSLRPPGQGTKNIQYF; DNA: TGTGCCAGCAGCTTACGTCCCCCGGGACAGGGGACCAAAAACATTCAGTACTTC
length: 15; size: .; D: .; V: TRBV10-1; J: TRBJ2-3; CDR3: CASSEGLAGGDTQYF; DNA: TGCGCCAGCAGTGAGGGGCTAGCCGGAGGAGATACGCAGTATTTT
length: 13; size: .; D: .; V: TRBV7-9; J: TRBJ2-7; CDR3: CASLDWSSYEQYF; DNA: TGTGCCAGCCTCGACTGGAGCTCCTACGAGCAGTACTTC
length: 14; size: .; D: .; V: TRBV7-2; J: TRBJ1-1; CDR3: CASSRLPLATEAFF; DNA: TGTGCCAGCAGCCGACTGCCGCTAGCCACTGAAGCTTTCTTT
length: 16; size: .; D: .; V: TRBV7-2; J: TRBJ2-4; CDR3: CASSLTTELAKNIQYF; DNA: TGTGCCAGCAGCTTAACGACTGAATTAGCCAAAAACATTCAGTACTTC
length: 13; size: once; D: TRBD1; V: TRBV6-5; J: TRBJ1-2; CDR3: CASSYGQGIGYTF; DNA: TGTGCCAGCAGCTACGGACAGGGTATTGGCTACACCTTC
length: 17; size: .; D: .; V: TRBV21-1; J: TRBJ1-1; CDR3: CASRRQGKSVQCTEAFF; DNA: TGTGCCAGCAGAAGACAGGGTAAGTCAGTCCAGTGCACTGAAGCTTTCTTT
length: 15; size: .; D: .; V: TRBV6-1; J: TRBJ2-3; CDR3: CASIERGGRTDTQYF; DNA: TGTGCCAGCATCGAAAGGGGGGGCCGCACAGATACGCAGTATTTT
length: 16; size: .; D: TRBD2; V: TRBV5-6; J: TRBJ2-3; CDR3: CASSLSGGTSTDTQYF; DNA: TGTGCCAGCAGCCTCAGCGGGGGGACTAGCACAGATACGCAGTATTTT
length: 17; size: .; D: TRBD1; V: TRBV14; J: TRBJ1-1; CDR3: CASSRYFRQGANTEAFF; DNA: TGTGCCAGCAGCCGGTACTTTAGACAGGGGGCGAACACTGAAGCTTTCTTT
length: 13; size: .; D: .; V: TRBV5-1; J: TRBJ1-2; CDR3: CASSLDEGDGYTF; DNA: TGCGCCAGCAGCCTGGACGAGGGGGATGGCTACACCTTC
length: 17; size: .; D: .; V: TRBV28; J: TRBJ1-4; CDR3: CASRPPGQGILGEKLFF; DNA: TGTGCCAGCAGGCCACCTGGGCAGGGGATTTTGGGTGAAAAACTGTTTTTT